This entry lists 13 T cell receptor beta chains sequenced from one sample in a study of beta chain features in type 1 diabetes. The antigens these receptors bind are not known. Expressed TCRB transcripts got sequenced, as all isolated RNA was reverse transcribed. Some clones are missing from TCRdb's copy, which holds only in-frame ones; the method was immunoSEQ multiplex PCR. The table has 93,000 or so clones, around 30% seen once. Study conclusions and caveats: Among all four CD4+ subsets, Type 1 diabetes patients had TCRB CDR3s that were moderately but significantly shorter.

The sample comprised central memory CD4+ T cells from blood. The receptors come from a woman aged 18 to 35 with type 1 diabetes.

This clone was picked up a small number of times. Here the CDR3 DNA reads TGTGCCAGCAGCACAGCGGGGGTTTCGGAGGGCCAGTATGGCTACACCTTC. Its protein product is CASSTAGVSEGQYGYTF. The chain employs TRBV11-2 and TRBJ1-2; D perhaps matches TRBD1 (5 bases). CDR1 SGHAT and CDR2 FQNNGV come from the germline V gene. The germline V and J ends were trimmed by 5 bases and 5 bases, with 24 bases remaining between them. This CDR3 contains 17 residues.

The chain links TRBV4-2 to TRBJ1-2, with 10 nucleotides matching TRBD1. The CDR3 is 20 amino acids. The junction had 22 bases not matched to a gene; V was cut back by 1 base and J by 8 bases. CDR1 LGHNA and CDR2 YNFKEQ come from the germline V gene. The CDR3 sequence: CASSQGISSPGQGKVVGYTF. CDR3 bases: TGTGCCAGCAGCCAAGGTATATCATCACCGGGACAGGGGAAGGTAGTCGGCTACACCTTC.

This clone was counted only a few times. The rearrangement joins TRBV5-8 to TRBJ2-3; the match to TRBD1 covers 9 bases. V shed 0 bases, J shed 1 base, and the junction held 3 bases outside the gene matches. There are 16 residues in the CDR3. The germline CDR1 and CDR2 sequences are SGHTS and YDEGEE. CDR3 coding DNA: TGTGCCAGCAGCTTGGGTAGGACAGGGGGCACAGATACGCAGTATTTT. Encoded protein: CASSLGRTGGTDTQYF.

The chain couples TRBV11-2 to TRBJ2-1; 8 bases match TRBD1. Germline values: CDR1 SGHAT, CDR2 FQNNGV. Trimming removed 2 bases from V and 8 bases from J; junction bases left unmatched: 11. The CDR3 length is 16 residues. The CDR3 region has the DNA TGTGCCAGCAGCTTAAGGGTGGGACAGGCCGGGGATGAGCAGTTCTTC. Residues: CASSLRVGQAGDEQFF.

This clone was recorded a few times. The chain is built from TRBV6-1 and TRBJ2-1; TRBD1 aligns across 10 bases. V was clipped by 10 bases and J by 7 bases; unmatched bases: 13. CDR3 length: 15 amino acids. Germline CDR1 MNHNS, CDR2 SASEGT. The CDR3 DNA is TGTGCCATCTGGTCCGGGACAGGGGTGATGAATGAGCAGTTCTTC. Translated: CAIWSGTGVMNEQFF.

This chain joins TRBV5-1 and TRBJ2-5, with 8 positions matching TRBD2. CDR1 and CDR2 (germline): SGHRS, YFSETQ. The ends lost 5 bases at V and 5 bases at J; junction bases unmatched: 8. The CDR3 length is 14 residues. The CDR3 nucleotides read TGCGCCAGCAGGTCGGGACTAGTGGTGGAGACCCAGTACTTC. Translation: CASRSGLVVETQYF.

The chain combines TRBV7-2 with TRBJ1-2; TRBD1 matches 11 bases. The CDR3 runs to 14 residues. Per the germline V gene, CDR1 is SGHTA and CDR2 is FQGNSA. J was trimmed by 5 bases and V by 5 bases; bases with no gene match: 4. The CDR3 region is CASSRGQGAYGYTF. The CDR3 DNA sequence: TGTGCCAGCAGCCGAGGACAGGGGGCTTATGGCTACACCTTC.

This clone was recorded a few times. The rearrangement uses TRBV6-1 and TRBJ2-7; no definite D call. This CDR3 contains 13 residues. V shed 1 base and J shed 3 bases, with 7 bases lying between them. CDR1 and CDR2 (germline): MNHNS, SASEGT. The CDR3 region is CASSEDYHYEQYV. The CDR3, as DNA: TGTGCCAGCAGTGAAGACTACCACTACGAGCAGTACGTC.

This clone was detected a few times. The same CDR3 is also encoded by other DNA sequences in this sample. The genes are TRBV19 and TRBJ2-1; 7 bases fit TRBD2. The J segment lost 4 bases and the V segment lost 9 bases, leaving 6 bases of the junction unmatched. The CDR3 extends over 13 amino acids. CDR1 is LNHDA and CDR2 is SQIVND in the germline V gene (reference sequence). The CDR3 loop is CASSGRGYNEQFF. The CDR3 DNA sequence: TGTGCCAGCAGTGGGAGGGGATACAATGAGCAGTTCTTC.

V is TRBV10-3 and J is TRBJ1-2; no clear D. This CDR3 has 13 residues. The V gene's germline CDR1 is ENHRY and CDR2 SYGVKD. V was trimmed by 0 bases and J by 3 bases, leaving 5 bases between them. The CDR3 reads CAISESEDYGYTF. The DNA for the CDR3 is TGTGCCATCAGTGAGTCGGAGGACTATGGCTACACCTTC.

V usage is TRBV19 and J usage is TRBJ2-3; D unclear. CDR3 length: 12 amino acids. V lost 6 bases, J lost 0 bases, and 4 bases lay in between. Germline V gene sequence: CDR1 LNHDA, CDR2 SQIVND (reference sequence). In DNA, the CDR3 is TGTGCCAGTAGGTATAGCACAGATACGCAGTATTTT. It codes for CASRYSTDTQYF.

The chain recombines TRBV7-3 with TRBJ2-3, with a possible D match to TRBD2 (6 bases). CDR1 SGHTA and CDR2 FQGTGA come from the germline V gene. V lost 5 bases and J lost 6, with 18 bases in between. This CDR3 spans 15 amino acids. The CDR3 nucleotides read TGTGCCAGCAGCGCCCCGGGACTCGCCTCGGATACGCAGTATTTT. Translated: CASSAPGLASDTQYF.

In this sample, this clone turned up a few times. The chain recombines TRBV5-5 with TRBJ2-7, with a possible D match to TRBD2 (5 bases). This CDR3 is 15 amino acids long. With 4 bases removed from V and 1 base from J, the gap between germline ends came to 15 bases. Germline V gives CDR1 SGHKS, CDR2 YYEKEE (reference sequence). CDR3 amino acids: CASSRVVTGSYEQYF. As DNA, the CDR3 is TGTGCCAGCAGCCGAGTCGTGACGGGATCCTACGAGCAGTACTTC.